This T cell receptor beta chain was captured in a study of blood T cell repertoires in COVID-19. The CDR3 has 16 residues. CDR1 and CDR2 from the germline V gene are SGHTA and FQGNSA. The trim removed 4 bases at V and 3 bases at J, leaving 9 bases unmatched. Clones were sequenced by immunoSEQ multiplex PCR, and TCRdb holds only the in-frame ones, with some missing. The table lists approximately 210,000 clones, just over 85% of them singletons. The sequence came from a young man who had recovered from COVID-19. The sample consisted of peripheral blood. The chain carries TRBV7-2 and TRBJ1-5; 7 bases are shared with TRBD1. In DNA form, the CDR3 reads TGTGCCAGCAGCTCGACAGGGTGGGGAGACAATCAGCCCCAGCATTTT. Its translation is CASSSTGWGDNQPQHF.